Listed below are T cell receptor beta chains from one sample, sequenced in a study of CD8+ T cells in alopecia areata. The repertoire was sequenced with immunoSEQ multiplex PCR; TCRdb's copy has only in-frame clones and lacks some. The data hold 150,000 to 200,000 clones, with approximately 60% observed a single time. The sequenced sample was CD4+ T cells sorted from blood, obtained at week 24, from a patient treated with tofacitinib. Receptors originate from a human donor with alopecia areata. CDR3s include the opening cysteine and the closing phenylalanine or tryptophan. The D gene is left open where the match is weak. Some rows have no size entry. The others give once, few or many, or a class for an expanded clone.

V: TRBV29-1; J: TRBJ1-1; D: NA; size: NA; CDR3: CSVELTYNTEAFF; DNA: TGCAGCGTTGAACTCACCTACAACACTGAAGCTTTCTTT
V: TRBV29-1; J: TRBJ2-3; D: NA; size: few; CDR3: CSVVGRSTDTQYF; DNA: TGCAGCGTTGTGGGCAGGAGCACAGATACGCAGTATTTT
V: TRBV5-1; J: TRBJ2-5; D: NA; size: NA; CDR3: CASSPRTVRETQYF; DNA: TGCGCCAGCAGCCCTAGGACAGTTAGAGAGACCCAGTACTTC
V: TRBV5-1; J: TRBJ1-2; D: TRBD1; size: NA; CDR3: CASSMSTVGTGDWGYTF; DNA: TGCGCCAGCAGCATGTCCACAGTCGGGACAGGCGACTGGGGCTACACCTTC
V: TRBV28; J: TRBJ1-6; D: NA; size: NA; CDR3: CASSFIRDTGNSPLHF; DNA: TGTGCCAGCAGTTTTATCCGGGACACGGGGAATTCACCCCTCCACTTT
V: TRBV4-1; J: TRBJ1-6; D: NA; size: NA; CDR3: CASSQGGSYNSPLHF; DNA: TGTGCCAGCAGCCAAGGGGGGTCCTATAATTCACCCCTCCACTTT
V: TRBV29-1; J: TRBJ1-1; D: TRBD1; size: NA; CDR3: CSVVLATGGSEAFF; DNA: TGCAGCGTTGTCTTGGCGACAGGGGGGTCTGAAGCTTTCTTT
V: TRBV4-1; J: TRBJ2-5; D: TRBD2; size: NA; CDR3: CASSKGLAGGQETQYF; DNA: TGCGCCAGCAGTAAGGGACTAGCGGGAGGCCAAGAGACCCAGTACTTC
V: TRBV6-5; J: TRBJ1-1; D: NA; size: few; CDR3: CASTGVNTEAFF; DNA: TGTGCCAGCACTGGGGTGAACACTGAAGCTTTCTTT
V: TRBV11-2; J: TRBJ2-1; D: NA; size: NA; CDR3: CASSDGSYNEQFF; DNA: TGTGCCAGCAGCGATGGCTCCTACAATGAGCAGTTCTTC
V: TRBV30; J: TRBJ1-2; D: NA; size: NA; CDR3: CAWSVEGPRGGYTF; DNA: TGTGCCTGGAGTGTGGAGGGTCCCCGAGGAGGCTACACCTTC
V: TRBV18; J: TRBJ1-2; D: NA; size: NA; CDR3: CASSPRVYSPGGYTF; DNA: TGTGCCAGCTCACCACGAGTCTACAGCCCGGGTGGCTACACCTTC
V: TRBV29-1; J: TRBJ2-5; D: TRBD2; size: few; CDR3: CSGGGGQETQYF; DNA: TGCAGCGGCGGCGGGGGGCAAGAGACCCAGTACTTC
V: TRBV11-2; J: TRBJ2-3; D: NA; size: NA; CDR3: CASSLDGGDTQYF; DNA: TGTGCCAGCAGCTTAGATGGGGGAGATACGCAGTATTTT
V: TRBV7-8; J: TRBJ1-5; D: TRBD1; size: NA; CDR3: CASSVETGSEQPQHF; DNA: TGTGCCAGCAGCGTAGAGACAGGGTCGGAGCAGCCCCAGCATTTT
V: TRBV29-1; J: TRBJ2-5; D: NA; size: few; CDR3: CSTGGRGETQYF; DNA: TGCAGCACCGGGGGAAGGGGTGAGACCCAGTACTTC
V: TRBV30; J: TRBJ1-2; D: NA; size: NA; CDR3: CAWTKDSYGYTF; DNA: TGTGCCTGGACAAAGGACAGTTATGGCTACACCTTC
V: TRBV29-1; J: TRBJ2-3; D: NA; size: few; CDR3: CSGKGGTDTQYF; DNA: TGCAGCGGTAAGGGGGGCACAGATACGCAGTATTTT
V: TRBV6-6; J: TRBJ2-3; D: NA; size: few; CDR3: CASSYSGAPDTQYF; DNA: TGTGCCAGCAGTTACTCGGGGGCCCCAGATACGCAGTATTTT
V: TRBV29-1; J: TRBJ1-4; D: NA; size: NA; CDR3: CSVHQGAGLFF; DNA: TGCAGCGTACACCAGGGTGCGGGTCTGTTTTTT
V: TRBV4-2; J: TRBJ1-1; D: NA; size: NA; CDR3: CASSQVGGPQAFF; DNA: TGTGCCAGCAGCCAAGTCGGGGGACCTCAAGCTTTCTTT
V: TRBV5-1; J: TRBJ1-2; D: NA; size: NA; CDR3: CASSLTETYGYTF; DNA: TGCGCCAGCAGCCTAACAGAAACCTATGGCTACACCTTC
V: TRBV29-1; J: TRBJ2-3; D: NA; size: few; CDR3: CSGERNTDTQYF; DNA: TGCAGCGGGGAGAGGAACACAGATACGCAGTATTTT
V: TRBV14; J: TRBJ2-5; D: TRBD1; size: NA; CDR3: CASSQGQGETQYF; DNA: TGTGCCAGCAGCCAAGGACAGGGGGAGACCCAGTACTTC
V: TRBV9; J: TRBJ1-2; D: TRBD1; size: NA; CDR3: CASSGTGGAWGYTF; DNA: TGTGCCAGCAGCGGGACAGGGGGCGCTTGGGGCTACACCTTC
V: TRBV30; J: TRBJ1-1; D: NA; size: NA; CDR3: CAWGQTNTEAFF; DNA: TGTGCCTGGGGACAGACGAACACTGAAGCTTTCTTT
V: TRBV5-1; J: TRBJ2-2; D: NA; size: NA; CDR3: CASSFRTANTGELFF; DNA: TGCGCCAGCAGCTTCCGGACTGCGAACACCGGGGAGCTGTTTTTT
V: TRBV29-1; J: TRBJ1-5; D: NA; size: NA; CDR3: CSVGDRGNQPQHF; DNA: TGCAGCGTTGGGGACCGCGGGAATCAGCCCCAGCATTTT
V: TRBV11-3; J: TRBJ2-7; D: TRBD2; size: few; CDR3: CASSLDTSGASYEQYF; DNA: TGTGCCAGCAGCTTAGATACTAGCGGGGCCTCCTACGAGCAGTACTTC
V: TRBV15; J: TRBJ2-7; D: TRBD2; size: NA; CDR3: CATSRDRDYAYEQYF; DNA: TGTGCCACCAGCAGAGACCGGGACTATGCCTACGAGCAGTACTTC
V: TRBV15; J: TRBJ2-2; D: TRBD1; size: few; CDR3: CATSSRVGTGNTGELFF; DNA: TGTGCCACCAGCAGCCGGGTAGGGACAGGAAACACCGGGGAGCTGTTTTTT
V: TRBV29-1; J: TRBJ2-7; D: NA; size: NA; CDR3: CSTRDTYYEQYF; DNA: TGCAGCACCCGGGACACCTACTACGAGCAGTACTTC
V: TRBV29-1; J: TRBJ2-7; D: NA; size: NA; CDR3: CSVEEPRYEQYF; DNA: TGCAGCGTTGAAGAACCCCGTTACGAGCAGTACTTC
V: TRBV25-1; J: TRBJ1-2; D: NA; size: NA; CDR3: CASWGGKGHGYTF; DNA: TGTGCCAGCTGGGGGGGGAAGGGCCATGGCTACACCTTC
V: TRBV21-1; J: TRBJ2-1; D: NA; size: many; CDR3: CASSKAPGGGYNEQFF; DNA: TGTGCCAGCAGCAAAGCCCCAGGTGGTGGCTACAATGAGCAGTTCTTC
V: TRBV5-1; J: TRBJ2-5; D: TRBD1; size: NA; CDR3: CASSLGWTGIETQYF; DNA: TGCGCCAGCAGCTTGGGATGGACAGGGATTGAGACCCAGTACTTC
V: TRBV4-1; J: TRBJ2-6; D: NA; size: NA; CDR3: CASSYTSGANVLTF; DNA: TGCGCCAGCAGTTACACCTCTGGGGCCAACGTCCTGACTTTC
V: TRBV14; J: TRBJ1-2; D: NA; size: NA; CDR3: CASSQVHRDYGYTF; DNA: TGTGCCAGCAGCCAAGTGCACAGAGACTATGGCTACACCTTC
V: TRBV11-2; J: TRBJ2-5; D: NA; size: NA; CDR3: CASSLEAEETQYF; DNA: TGTGCCAGCAGCTTAGAAGCAGAAGAGACCCAGTACTTC
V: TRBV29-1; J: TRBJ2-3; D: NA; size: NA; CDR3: CSVAGRSTDTQYF; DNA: TGCAGCGTCGCAGGTCGTAGCACAGATACGCAGTATTTT
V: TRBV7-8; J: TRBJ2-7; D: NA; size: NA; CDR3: CASSPEAFSYEQYF; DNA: TGTGCCAGCAGCCCGGAGGCCTTCTCCTACGAGCAGTACTTC
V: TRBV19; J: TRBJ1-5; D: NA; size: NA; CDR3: CASSINPNQPQHF; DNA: TGTGCCAGTAGTATTAACCCCAATCAGCCCCAGCATTTT
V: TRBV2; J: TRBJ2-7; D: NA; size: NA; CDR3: CASSEVYEQYF; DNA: TGTGCCAGCAGTGAAGTCTACGAGCAGTACTTC
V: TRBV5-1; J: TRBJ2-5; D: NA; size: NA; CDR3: CASSLGLEETQYF; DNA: TGCGCCAGCAGCTTGGGTCTGGAAGAGACCCAGTACTTC
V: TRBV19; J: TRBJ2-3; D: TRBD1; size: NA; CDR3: CASSMRTGQSTDTQYF; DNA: TGTGCCAGTAGTATGAGGACAGGGCAGAGCACAGATACGCAGTATTTT
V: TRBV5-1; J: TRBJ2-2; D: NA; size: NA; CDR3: CASSLEENTGELFF; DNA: TGCGCCAGCAGCTTGGAAGAGAACACCGGGGAGCTGTTTTTT
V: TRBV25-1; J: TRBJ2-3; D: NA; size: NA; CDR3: CASSATETYTDTQYF; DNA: TGTGCCAGCAGTGCCACGGAGACGTACACAGATACGCAGTATTTT
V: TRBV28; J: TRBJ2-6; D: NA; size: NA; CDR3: CASSPPLGPGANVLTF; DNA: TGTGCCAGCAGCCCCCCCTTGGGACCTGGGGCCAACGTCCTGACTTTC
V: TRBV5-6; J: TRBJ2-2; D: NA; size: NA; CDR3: CASSLVTAAGELFF; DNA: TGTGCCAGCAGCTTGGTTACCGCCGCCGGGGAGCTGTTTTTT
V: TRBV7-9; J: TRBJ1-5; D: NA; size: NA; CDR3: CASSWAGSNQPQHF; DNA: TGTGCCAGCAGCTGGGCAGGAAGCAATCAGCCCCAGCATTTT
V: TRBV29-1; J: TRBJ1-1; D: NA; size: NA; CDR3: CSVAGAVTEAFF; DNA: TGCAGCGTGGCAGGGGCGGTAACTGAAGCTTTCTTT
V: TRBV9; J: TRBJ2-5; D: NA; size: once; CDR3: CASSGGMEETQYF; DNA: TGTGCCAGCAGCGGAGGGATGGAGGAGACCCAGTACTTC